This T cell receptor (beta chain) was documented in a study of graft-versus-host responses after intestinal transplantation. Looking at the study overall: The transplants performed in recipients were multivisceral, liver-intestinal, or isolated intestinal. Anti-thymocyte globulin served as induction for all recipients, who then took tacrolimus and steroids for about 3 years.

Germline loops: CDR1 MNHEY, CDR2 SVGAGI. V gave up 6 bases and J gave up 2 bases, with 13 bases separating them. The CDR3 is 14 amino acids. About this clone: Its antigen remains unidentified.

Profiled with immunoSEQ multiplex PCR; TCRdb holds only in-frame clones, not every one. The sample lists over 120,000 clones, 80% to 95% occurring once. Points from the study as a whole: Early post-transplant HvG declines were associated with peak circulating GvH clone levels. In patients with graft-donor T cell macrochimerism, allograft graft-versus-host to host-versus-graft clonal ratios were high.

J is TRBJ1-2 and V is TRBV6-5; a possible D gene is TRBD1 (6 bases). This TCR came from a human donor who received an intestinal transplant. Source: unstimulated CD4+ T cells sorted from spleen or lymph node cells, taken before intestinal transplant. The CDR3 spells CASRYGQWNYGYTF. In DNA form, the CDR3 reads TGTGCCAGCAGATACGGACAGTGGAACTATGGCTACACCTTC.